Given below is one T cell receptor beta chain in context. Its antigen remains unknown. This sample was included in a study of chemoradiotherapy in HPV16-positive cancers. Study-level information: Functional T-cell assays on a couple of HPV16-positive patients' cells defined candidate HPV-specific clones and common TCR motifs.

Broader study findings: Non-HPV-specific T cells did not expand in tumors during treatment, whereas candidate HPV-specific clones and E7-related motifs did.

Some clones are missing from TCRdb's copy, which holds only in-frame ones; the method was immunoSEQ multiplex PCR. This sample yields some 30,000 clones, of which around 80% are seen a single time; roughly 3.8% belongs to the top ten. The origin of this receptor is a human donor with HPV-associated anogenital cancer. This specimen consisted of blood, obtained from a patient who underwent chemoradiotherapy.

CDR3: CASSIGPGTANQPQHF. CDR3 sequence (DNA): TGTGCCAGTAGTATAGGCCCCGGGACAGCAAATCAGCCCCAGCATTTT. This chain links TRBV19 with TRBJ1-5, with 7 bases identical to TRBD1. CDR3 length equals 16 residues. V dropped 1 base and J dropped 4; count of bases not matched to a gene: 7. Germline assignment: CDR1 LNHDA and CDR2 SQIVND (reference sequence). Combining the CDR3 with reference TRBV19 and TRBJ1-5 gives the whole variable domain DGGITQSPKYLFRKEGQNVTLSCEQNLNHDAMYWYRQDPGQGLRLIYYSQIVNDFQKGDIAEGYSVSREKKESFPLTVTSAQKNPTAFYLCASSIGPGTANQPQHFGDGTRLSIL.